This T cell receptor beta chain was captured in a study of graft-versus-host responses after intestinal transplantation. Study at large: Multivisceral, liver-intestinal, or isolated intestinal transplants were performed in recipients. Anti-thymocyte globulin induction, then tacrolimus and steroids for two to four years, went to all recipients. General study findings and limits: Individuals who had graft-donor T cell macrochimerism had allografts that showed high graft-versus-host to host-versus-graft clonal ratios. GvH clones were found in recipient marrow; some appeared first in ileum or blood.

Only in-frame clones appear in the TCRdb table, and some are missing; sequencing was by immunoSEQ multiplex PCR. The sample holds 74,000 or so clones, 92% seen once. Points on this clone: The antigen is not known.

CDR3 length equals 15 residues. Germline V gives CDR1 SGHVS, CDR2 FQNEAQ. The V gene lost 4 bases and the J gene lost 5 bases, with 17 bases spanning the gap. The V call is TRBV7-8, the J call TRBJ2-5; tentatively, D is TRBD2 (6 bases). The clonotype comes from a human patient who received an intestinal transplant, so some T cells may come from the graft donor. This specimen consisted of PBMCs, obtained 98 days after intestinal transplantation. The CDR3 sequence: CASSYLEGRGETQYF. In DNA form, the CDR3 reads TGTGCCAGCAGCTATCTGGAGGGGAGAGGGGAGACCCAGTACTTC.